The TCR beta chain under discussion was sequenced for a study of OX40 agonist ivuxolimab in advanced cancers. Study observations and caveats: Normalized T-cell clonal expansion was also low in some nonresponders. Fewer expanded clones were found on average in CD4+ than in CD8+ T cells.

In this sample, this clone turned up once. The target antigen is unknown. Autoimmune disease history or systemic immunosuppression was exclusionary. At baseline, cycle 4 day 1, and cycle 7 day 1, blood was sampled. Profiling relied on immunoSEQ multiplex PCR, and the TCRdb table lists in-frame clones only, not all of them. Seen here are 65,000 to 80,000 clones, roughly 85% observed once, and the top ten hold roughly 6.3%. Germline values: CDR1 SGHVS, CDR2 FNYEAQ. The CDR3 is 16 amino acids. J was trimmed by 1 base and V by 5 bases; bases with no gene match: 5. V gene TRBV7-6 combines with J gene TRBJ1-5; the match to TRBD1 covers 10 bases. The clonotype originates from an adult with an advanced solid tumor such as melanoma, head and neck, liver or kidney cancer. The source material was CD4+ or CD8+ T cells sorted from blood, sampled in a trial of the OX40 agonist ivuxolimab. In DNA form, the CDR3 reads TGTGCCAGCAGCCCCTGGACAGGGGGAAGCAATCAGCCCCAGCATTTT. Its translation is CASSPWTGGSNQPQHF.